The 19 T cell receptor beta chains presented below share a single source sample, sequenced in a study of blood T cell repertoires in COVID-19. The assay was immunoSEQ multiplex PCR, and TCRdb's table has in-frame clones only and misses some. The data contain 310,000 or so clones, around 86% of them singletons. The sequencing sample was made of peripheral blood. These receptors all stem from a man in his 70s with acute or convalescent COVID-19.

V is TRBV5-6 and J is TRBJ1-2; 9 bases match TRBD1. Germline CDR1 and CDR2: SGHDT and YYEEEE. The ends lost 1 base at V and 3 bases at J; junction bases unmatched: 7. This CDR3 is 16 amino acids long. In DNA form, the CDR3 reads TGTGCCAGCAGCTTGACAGGGGGCGCTGGGGACTATGGCTACACCTTC. Translated, it gives CASSLTGGAGDYGYTF.

V usage is TRBV5-5 and J usage is TRBJ2-1; 9 bases match TRBD2. CDR1 and CDR2 (germline): SGHKS, YYEKEE (reference sequence). The CDR3 length is 16 residues. J was trimmed by 8 bases and V by 4 bases; bases with no gene match: 13. The CDR3 protein is CASSIGTSRDIYEQFF. In DNA form, the CDR3 reads TGTGCCAGCAGCATCGGGACTAGCAGGGACATTTATGAGCAGTTCTTC.

The chain combines TRBV6-2 or TRBV6-3 with TRBJ1-2; 8 nucleotides align to TRBD1. Germline V CDR1 and CDR2: MNHEY, SVGEGT. The CDR3 contains 15 residues. V trimming: 2 bases; J trimming: 4 bases; junction bases outside the gene matches: 6. The CDR3 protein is CASSYRTGSAYGYTF. In DNA form, the CDR3 reads TGTGCCAGCAGTTACCGGACAGGGAGCGCCTATGGCTACACCTTC.

V usage is TRBV19 and J usage is TRBJ2-7; D is possibly TRBD2 (6 bases). Germline V CDR1 and CDR2: LNHDA, SQIVND (reference sequence). This CDR3 comprises 15 residues. Trimming took 7 bases from V and 2 from J, leaving 18 bases between them. The CDR3 bases are TGTGCCAGTACCCCCTCGGGAGACAGAGCCTACGAGCAGTACTTC. Translated: CASTPSGDRAYEQYF. The full variable domain, with the rest looked up from reference TRBV19 and TRBJ2-7, is DGGITQSPKYLFRKEGQNVTLSCEQNLNHDAMYWYRQDPGQGLRLIYYSQIVNDFQKGDIAEGYSVSREKKESFPLTVTSAQKNPTAFYLCASTPSGDRAYEQYFGPGTRLTVT.

This clone has more than one count but fewer than ten. The V gene is TRBV5-1, the J gene TRBJ2-3; maybe TRBD1 (6 bases). This CDR3 contains 16 residues. The germline V gene encodes CDR1 SGHRS and CDR2 YFSETQ. Trimming left V 3 bases short and J 0 bases short, with 14 bases between. In nucleotides, the CDR3 is TGCGCCAGCAGCTCAAACTTTGGACAGAGCACAGATACGCAGTATTTT. Protein: CASSSNFGQSTDTQYF.

The gene calls are TRBV3-1 (or the pseudogene TRBV3-2) and TRBJ2-4; D gene unclear. CDR1 is LGHDT, CDR2 YNNKEL, per germline (reference sequence). Trimming removed 2 bases from V and 0 bases from J, with 14 bases in between. The CDR3 is 17 amino acids. Written as DNA, the CDR3 is TGTGCCAGCAGCCAACTCTCTCTGCGGTCAGCCAAAAACATTCAGTACTTC. It translates to CASSQLSLRSAKNIQYF.

The chain is built from TRBV19 and TRBJ2-2; 7 bases agree with TRBD2. The CDR3 extends over 16 amino acids. From germline, CDR1 is LNHDA and CDR2 SQIVND (reference sequence). Trimming cost V 6 bases and J 3 bases; bases outside gene matches: 10. The CDR3, as DNA: TGTGCCAGTAGACGACCTGGGGGGGGATACACCGGGGAGCTGTTTTTT. It codes for CASRRPGGGYTGELFF.

V gene TRBV7-3 combines with J gene TRBJ2-5; TRBD2 aligns across 8 bases. Germline lookup yields CDR1 SGHTA and CDR2 FQGTGA. Trimming at V came to 1 base and at J to 1 base, leaving 5 bases not matched to a gene. The CDR3 has 16 residues. The CDR3 protein is CASSLMGRGAQETQYF. The CDR3, as DNA: TGTGCCAGCAGCTTAATGGGGCGGGGGGCCCAAGAGACCCAGTACTTC.

The chain recombines TRBV12-3 or TRBV12-4 with TRBJ2-7; D uncertain. The V and J ends lost 3 bases and 5 bases respectively, with 11 bases between them. CDR3 length: 13 amino acids. This CDR3 is CASSLVTSHEQYF. In DNA, the CDR3 is TGTGCCAGCAGTTTGGTAACATCCCACGAGCAGTACTTC.

This chain links TRBV6-6 with TRBJ2-3, with 12 bases identical to TRBD2. The length of the CDR3 is 12 residues. V shed 6 bases, J shed 12 bases, and the junction held 4 bases outside the gene matches. Germline loops: CDR1 MNHNY, CDR2 SVGAGI (reference sequence). The CDR3 coding sequence is TGTGCCAGCAGCCGACTAGCGGGGGATCAGTATTTT. Protein product: CASSRLAGDQYF.

The CDR3 nucleotides read TGTGCCAGCAGCCCCCACGGCGTCGTACAGGGCTATGGCTACACCTTC. Its translation: CASSPHGVVQGYGYTF. This sequence joins TRBV7-2 and TRBJ1-2, with D perhaps TRBD1 (6 bases). The CDR3 extends over 16 amino acids. Trimming pared 5 bases from V and 4 bases from J, leaving 20 bases between. The germline gives CDR1 SGHTA, CDR2 FQGNSA.

The rearrangement links TRBV7-2 to TRBJ2-2; TRBD2 aligns across 14 bases. The CDR3 totals 17 residues. V shed 1 base and J 5 bases; nucleotides not matched to a gene: 3. Per the germline V gene, CDR1 is SGHTA and CDR2 is FQGNSA. The CDR3 sequence: CASSLVGTSGGTGELFF. The CDR3 nucleotides are TGTGCCAGCAGCTTAGTAGGGACTAGCGGGGGTACCGGGGAGCTGTTTTTT.

This clone appeared once. CDR3 protein: CASSLATGTDTQYF. The CDR3 DNA reads TGTGCCAGCAGCTTAGCAACAGGGACAGATACGCAGTATTTT. V usage is TRBV11-1 and J usage is TRBJ2-3, with D possibly matching TRBD1 (6 bases). The CDR3 is 14 amino acids. Per germline, CDR1 SGHAT and CDR2 FQDESV (reference sequence). Trimming removed 0 bases at V and 3 bases at J, with 7 bases between. The full variable domain, completed using reference TRBV11-1 and TRBJ2-3, is EAEVAQSPRYKITEKSQAVAFWCDPISGHATLYWYRQILGQGPELLVQFQDESVVDDSQLPKDRFSAERLKGVDSTLKIQPAELGDSAMYLCASSLATGTDTQYFGPGTRLTVL.

In DNA form, the CDR3 reads TGTGCCAGCAGTTTAGGACAGGGGATTACCTACGAGCAGTACTTC. Its protein product is CASSLGQGITYEQYF. This chain links TRBV28 with TRBJ2-7; 9 bases are shared with TRBD1. The CDR3 runs 15 residues. With 2 bases clipped from V and 2 bases from J, the junction kept 4 bases outside the gene matches. The germline V gene has CDR1 MDHEN and CDR2 SYDVKM.

V gene TRBV9 combines with J gene TRBJ2-1; D call uncertain. The V end was cut by 3 bases, the J end by 3 bases, with 7 bases between. The germline CDR1 and CDR2 sequences are SGDLS and YYNGEE. This CDR3 region has 13 residues. The DNA for the CDR3 is TGTGCCAGCAGCGCCCTAGTCTACAATGAGCAGTTCTTC. Translated, it gives CASSALVYNEQFF.

V is TRBV11-2 and J is TRBJ2-3; 9 positions agree with TRBD2. CDR3 length: 16 amino acids. V gave up 0 bases and J gave up 5 bases; unmatched junction bases: 6. Germline-derived CDR1 and CDR2 are SGHAT and FQNNGV. In nucleotides, the CDR3 is TGTGCCAGCAGCTTAGAGGCTAGCGGGAAATTAGATACGCAGTATTTT. Its protein product is CASSLEASGKLDTQYF.

The table lists this clone with a few counts. V gene TRBV19 combines with J gene TRBJ1-4, with D possibly TRBD1 on 6 matching bases. Germline V CDR1 and CDR2: LNHDA, SQIVND (reference sequence). Trimming took 8 bases from V and 6 from J, leaving 16 bases between them. CDR3 length: 14 amino acids. CDR3 loop: CASQSRDIDEKLFF. As DNA, the CDR3 is TGTGCCAGTCAGAGCCGGGACATCGATGAAAAACTGTTTTTT.

The CDR3 region is CAISVEGASTEAFF. CDR3 nucleotide sequence: TGTGCCATCAGTGTAGAGGGGGCCAGCACTGAAGCTTTCTTT. The chain combines TRBV10-3 with TRBJ1-1, with 7 bases identical to TRBD1. J lost 4 bases, V lost 4 bases, and 6 bases had no gene match. Germline values: CDR1 ENHRY, CDR2 SYGVKD. There are 14 residues in the CDR3.

This clone has just one count. CDR3 nucleotide sequence: TGTGCCAGCAGCGAAAGACAGGGGCCTAATGAAAAACTGTTTTTT. This sequence encodes CASSERQGPNEKLFF. V is TRBV9 and J is TRBJ1-4; 8 bases are a match to TRBD1. From germline, CDR1 is SGDLS and CDR2 YYNGEE. The CDR3 is 15 residues long. Trimming took 3 bases from V and 3 from J; bases not matched to a gene: 4.